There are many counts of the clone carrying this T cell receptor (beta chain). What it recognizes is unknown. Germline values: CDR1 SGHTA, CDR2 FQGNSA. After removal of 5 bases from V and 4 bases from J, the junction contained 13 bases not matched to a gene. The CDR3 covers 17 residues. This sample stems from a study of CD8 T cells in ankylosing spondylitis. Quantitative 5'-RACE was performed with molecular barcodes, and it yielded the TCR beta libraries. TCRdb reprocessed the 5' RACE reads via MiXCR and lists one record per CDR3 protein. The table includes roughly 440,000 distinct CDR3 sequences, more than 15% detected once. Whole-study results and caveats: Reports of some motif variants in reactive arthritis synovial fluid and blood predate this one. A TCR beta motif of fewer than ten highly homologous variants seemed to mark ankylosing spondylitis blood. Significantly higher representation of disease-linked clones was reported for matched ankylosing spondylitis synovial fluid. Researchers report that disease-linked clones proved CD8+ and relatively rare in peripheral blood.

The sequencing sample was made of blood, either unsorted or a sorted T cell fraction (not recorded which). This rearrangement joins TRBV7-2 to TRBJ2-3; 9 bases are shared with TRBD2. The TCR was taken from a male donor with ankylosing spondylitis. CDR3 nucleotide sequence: TGTGCCAGCAGCCCGGGTATTGCGGGAGGGAGGGCAGATACGCAGTATTTT. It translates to CASSPGIAGGRADTQYF.